The 21 T cell receptor beta chains in this list originate from one sample, sequenced in a study of metastatic and nonmetastatic thyroid tumors. Patients underwent thyroid surgery, and none had received any treatment before it. TCRdb re-called the PCR reads with MiXCR. In the table there are 15,000 to 19,000 clones, about a quarter of which are singletons. The sequencing input was tumor tissue. These receptors all stem from a female donor with papillary thyroid cancer or a benign thyroid nodule (not recorded which). Some clones in this sample may be carry-over from other donors' samples.

This chain links TRBV7-6 with TRBJ2-7, with a weak D call TRBD2 (7 bases). CDR3 length: 15 amino acids. Trimming cost V 5 bases and J 4 bases, with 18 bases left between them. CDR1 SGHVS and CDR2 FNYEAQ come from the germline V gene. This CDR3 is CASSPGGGGGYEQYF. As DNA, the CDR3 is TGTGCCAGCAGCCCTGGGGGGGGCGGAGGGTACGAGCAGTACTTC.

The rearrangement uses TRBV7-3 and TRBJ1-3; 10 bases line up with TRBD1. CDR3 length: 14 amino acids. V lost 5 bases and J lost 4; bases outside the gene matches: 2. Germline CDR1 reads SGHTA; CDR2 reads FQGTGA. The CDR3 region is CASSLTGGGNTIYF. The DNA for the CDR3 is TGTGCCAGCAGCCTGACAGGGGGCGGAAACACCATATATTTT.

This clone was counted many times. An end of the junction differs from the germline gene, which may be a read error. This chain connects TRBV2 to TRBJ2-1, with 8 nucleotides matching TRBD1. Germline lookup yields CDR1 SNHLY and CDR2 FYNNEI. CDR3 size: 15 residues. Here the CDR3 DNA reads TGTGCCGGCAGTGTCCTCCAGGGGGCCGGAATGGTTGGGTTCTTC. This gives the protein CAGSVLQGAGMVGFF.

Ten or more counts support this clone. The CDR3 protein is CASRAGVNTDTQYF. CDR3 coding DNA: TGTGCCAGCAGGGCGGGAGTCAACACAGATACGCAGTATTTT. The V and J genes are TRBV2 and TRBJ2-3, with 7 positions matching TRBD2. Germline loops: CDR1 SNHLY, CDR2 FYNNEI. The CDR3 sequence is 14 residues long. V gave up 6 bases and J gave up 2 bases; unmatched junction bases: 5.

With respect to this clone: A read error may be the cause here, since a much bigger clone is one base away. Distinct nucleotide sequences in the sample also encode this CDR3. The V call is TRBV7-9, the J call TRBJ1-1, with D possibly being TRBD1 (6 bases). This CDR3 region has 14 residues. Trimming took off 5 bases at V and 1 base at J, with 11 bases between the two ends. The germline CDR1 and CDR2 sequences are SEHNR and FQNEAQ (reference sequence). The CDR3 sequence is CASSQTGGNTEAFF. The DNA for the CDR3 is TGTGCCAGCAGCCAGACAGGTGGGAACACTGAAGCTTTCTTT.

This clone was picked up one time. The chain couples TRBV11-2 to TRBJ2-7, with D tentatively TRBD2 (7 bases). With 5 bases removed from V and 8 bases from J, the gap between germline ends came to 19 bases. The V gene's germline CDR1 is SGHAT and CDR2 FQNNGV. The CDR3 runs to 14 residues. CDR3: CASSPDGGRVKQYF. As DNA, the CDR3 is TGTGCCAGCAGCCCAGACGGGGGGCGCGTCAAGCAGTACTTC. Complete variable domain (other parts from reference TRBV11-2 and TRBJ2-7): EAGVAQSPRYKIIEKRQSVAFWCNPISGHATLYWYQQILGQGPKLLIQFQNNGVVDDSQLPKDRFSAERLKGVDSTLKIQPAKLEDSAVYLCASSPDGGRVKQYFGPGTRLTVT.

By share, this clone counts as medium-sized. The rearrangement links TRBV19 to TRBJ2-7; D not certain. The CDR3 sequence is 15 residues long. Deletions cut 1 base from V and 0 bases from J, with 10 bases between. The germline V gene has CDR1 LNHDA and CDR2 SQIVND (reference sequence). The CDR3 here is CASSIGPLSSYEQYF. The CDR3 bases are TGTGCCAGTAGTATAGGACCCCTGAGCTCCTACGAGCAGTACTTC.

This clone was counted many times. The gene calls are TRBV4-1 and TRBJ2-3, with 8 bases identical to TRBD2. This CDR3 spans 15 amino acids. The junction had 12 bases not matched to a gene; V was cut back by 6 bases and J by 7 bases. CDR1 and CDR2 from the germline V gene are MGHRA and YSYEKL. CDR3 in amino acids: CASSLGSGSWNTQYF. CDR3 in DNA: TGCGCCAGCAGTCTAGGCAGCGGGAGTTGGAATACGCAGTATTTT.

This clone is judged medium-sized (0.01 to 0.1%). The J gene is TRBJ2-5, the V gene TRBV25-1, with D perhaps given as TRBD1 or TRBD2 (5 bases each). Germline V lookup: CDR1 MGHDK, CDR2 SYGVNS. The V gene lost 2 bases and the J gene lost 5 bases, with 18 bases spanning the gap. This CDR3 spans 16 amino acids. The chain's CDR3 is CASSETFGGEGETQYF. The CDR3 nucleotides are TGTGCCAGCAGTGAAACGTTTGGGGGAGAAGGCGAGACCCAGTACTTC.

This clone qualifies as medium-sized. The V and J genes are TRBV6-2 or TRBV6-3 and TRBJ1-5; D gene unclear. Deletions cut 4 bases from V and 0 bases from J, with 4 bases between. Looked up from germline, CDR1 is MNHEY and CDR2 is SVGEGT. The CDR3 sequence is 13 residues long. The CDR3 DNA reads as TGTGCCAGCAGTTCGAATAGCAATCAGCCCCAGCATTTT. Amino acids: CASSSNSNQPQHF.

In this sample, this clone turned up many times. This CDR3 is also generated by other DNA sequences in the sample. This sequence joins TRBV9 and TRBJ1-5, with D perhaps matching TRBD1 (5 bases). V dropped 4 bases and J dropped 4 bases, with 12 bases sitting between them. CDR1 SGDLS and CDR2 YYNGEE come from the germline V gene. The CDR3 runs to 14 residues. The CDR3, as DNA: TGTGCCAGCAGCCAGGGACCACCTAATCAGCCCCAGCATTTT. It translates to CASSQGPPNQPQHF.

This clone was seen at least ten times. This chain uses TRBV7-9 with TRBJ2-2; D unresolved. This CDR3 is 14 amino acids long. Trimming left V 1 base short and J 7 bases short, with 10 bases between. The germline V gene encodes CDR1 SEHNR and CDR2 FQNEAQ (reference sequence). CDR3 nucleotide sequence: TGTGCCAGCAGCTTAGGCAGTCGAGGCGGGGAGCTGTTTTTT. This encodes CASSLGSRGGELFF.

There are many counts of this clone. A read error is possible here, since a much larger clone lies one base away. The J gene is TRBJ2-3, the V gene TRBV18, with a weak D call TRBD1 (6 bases). The CDR3 is 16 amino acids. Trimming stripped 3 bases from V and 1 base from J, with 14 bases between. CDR1 is KGHSH, CDR2 LQKENI, per germline. The CDR3 region has the DNA TGTGCCAGCTCACCTGACGGACAGTTGGGCACAGATACGCAGTATTTT. Encoded protein: CASSPDGQLGTDTQYF.

J is TRBJ2-1 and V is TRBV12-5; TRBD1 aligns across 9 bases. This CDR3 spans 13 amino acids. V gave up 7 bases and J gave up 10 bases; unmatched junction bases: 8. Germline CDR1 is LGHNT and CDR2 is FRNRAP. CDR3 loop: CASDRDRVGEQFF. For the CDR3, the DNA is TGTGCTAGTGATCGGGACAGGGTGGGGGAGCAGTTCTTC.

Comment on this clone: At one of its ends the junction is not consistent with the germline gene, which may arise from a read error. The rearrangement joins TRBV6-2 or TRBV6-3 to TRBJ1-1, with D possibly being TRBD1 (6 bases). CDR1 and CDR2 (germline): MNHEY, SVGEGT. This CDR3 has 19 amino acids. CDR3: CASTYRAGYLSPAYTEAFF. DNA of the CDR3: TGTGCCAGCACTTACAGGGCAGGGTACCTCAGCCCAGCCTACACTGAAGCCTTCTTT.

The chain carries TRBV9 and TRBJ2-7; 7 bases align to TRBD1. The CDR3 contains 15 residues. Germline CDR1 is SGDLS and CDR2 is YYNGEE. V was pared by 4 bases and J by 0 bases, with 7 bases of the junction left unmatched. Here the CDR3 reads CASSPRTGLSYEQYF. In nucleotides, the CDR3 is TGTGCCAGCAGCCCGCGGACAGGCCTCTCCTACGAGCAGTACTTC.

The gene calls are TRBV20-1 and TRBJ1-2; D may be TRBD1 (6 bases). The CDR3 covers 16 residues. V dropped 3 bases and J dropped 4 bases, with 21 bases sitting between them. Germline CDR1 reads DFQATT; CDR2 reads SNEGSKA (reference sequence). The CDR3 DNA is TGCAGTGCTAGTCCGACAGGAAGAGGAACCCTCTATGGCTACACCTTC. Translating gives CSASPTGRGTLYGYTF.

This clone is medium-sized in the sample. The chain couples TRBV24-1 to TRBJ1-3, with TRBD1 as a possible D gene (5 bases). Germline values: CDR1 KGHDR, CDR2 SFDVKD. The CDR3 extends over 14 amino acids. V dropped 8 bases and J dropped 2 bases, with 12 bases sitting between them. The CDR3 sequence: CATMGGAAGNTIYF. CDR3 nucleotides: TGTGCCACCATGGGGGGAGCCGCTGGAAACACCATATATTTT.

This clone was picked up many times. The rearrangement joins TRBV7-9 to TRBJ2-5, with 9 nucleotides matching TRBD1. Germline V CDR1 and CDR2: SEHNR, FQNEAQ (reference sequence). This CDR3 contains 15 residues. The trim removed 1 base at V and 2 bases at J, leaving 2 bases unmatched. For the CDR3, the DNA is TGTGCCAGCAGCTTAGAGGGACAGGGTCAAGAGACCCAGTACTTC. Its translation: CASSLEGQGQETQYF.

There are many counts of this clone. In the same sample, other DNA sequences code for this CDR3. The V and J genes are TRBV5-1 and TRBJ2-1; 12 positions agree with TRBD2. Germline CDR1 and CDR2: SGHRS and YFSETQ. This CDR3 is 18 amino acids long. With V trimmed by 4 bases and J by 2 bases, 10 bases remained unmatched. This CDR3 is CASSLPTSGRFPYNEQFF. As DNA, the CDR3 is TGCGCCAGCAGCCTACCAACTAGCGGGAGGTTCCCCTACAATGAGCAGTTCTTC.

This clone appeared a few times. The gene calls are TRBV27 and TRBJ1-4, with D unresolved. V was shortened by 0 bases and J by 4 bases, with 9 bases between the two germline ends. This CDR3 is built from 15 residues. Germline loops: CDR1 MNHEY, CDR2 SMNVEV (reference sequence). The CDR3: CASSLSGLLNEKLFF. CDR3 nucleotide sequence: TGTGCCAGCAGTTTATCCGGACTGCTTAATGAAAAACTGTTTTTT. The variable domain in full, with the rest retrieved from reference TRBV27 and TRBJ1-4, is EAQVTQNPRYLITVTGKKLTVTCSQNMNHEYMSWYRQDPGLGLRQIYYSMNVEVTDKGDVPEGYKVSRKEKRNFPLILESPSPNQTSLYFCASSLSGLLNEKLFFGSGTQLSVL.